A selection of T cell receptor beta chains follows, all from one sample in a study of T cell repertoires in aging, cancer and after chemotherapy. TCRdb itself ran the multiplex PCR reads through MiXCR, one entry per CDR3 protein. The sample includes 9,400 or so distinct CDR3 sequences, 35% to 50% of them seen just once. Sequences were obtained from blood. Receptor source: a human donor in good health. Both conserved end residues are part of each CDR3. Each record gives: clone size, V gene, D gene, J gene, CDR3 protein, CDR3 DNA. The D gene is left open where the match is weak. Clone size appears in some rows only: once, few, many, or a class for an expanded clone.

NA,TRBV5-1,NA,TRBJ2-3,CVSSVGTSTDTQYF,TGCGTCAGCAGCGTCGGTACTAGCACAGATACGCAGTATTTT
NA,TRBV13,NA,TRBJ2-1,CASSPSIGRLIGHEQFF,TGTGCCAGCAGCCCAAGCATCGGCAGGCTGATAGGCCATGAGCAGTTCTTC
few,TRBV12-3/TRBV12-4,TRBD2,TRBJ2-1,CASSPQAGGASEQFF,TGTGCCAGCAGTCCGCAAGCGGGAGGAGCCTCTGAGCAGTTCTTC
NA,TRBV5-4,NA,TRBJ2-1,CASRLEGYNEQFF,TGTGCCAGCAGATTGGAAGGGTACAATGAGCAGTTCTTC
NA,TRBV15,NA,TRBJ1-1,CATSRDLLLRDAEAFF,TGTGCCACCAGCAGAGACCTTCTTCTACGGGACGCTGAAGCTTTCTTT
few,TRBV7-6,NA,TRBJ2-1,CASSLRAGIYNEQFF,TGTGCCAGCAGCTTACGGGCAGGCATATACAATGAGCAGTTCTTC
NA,TRBV6-4,NA,TRBJ1-6,CASRPQSSYNSPLHF,TGTGCCAGCAGACCCCAGAGCTCCTATAATTCACCCCTCCACTTT
NA,TRBV30,NA,TRBJ1-5,CAWSVRLGAAGNQPQHF,TGTGCCTGGAGTGTACGGTTGGGGGCGGCTGGCAATCAGCCCCAGCATTTT
NA,TRBV7-6,NA,TRBJ2-3,CASSRTDTQYF,TGTGCCAGCAGCCGCACAGATACGCAGTATTTT
NA,TRBV13,TRBD1,TRBJ1-1,CASTPRSRGPEAFF,TGTGCCAGCACCCCCCGGAGCAGGGGGCCTGAAGCTTTCTTT
NA,TRBV12-3/TRBV12-4,NA,TRBJ1-2,CASSLSWQGGGYTF,TGTGCCAGCAGTTTATCGTGGCAGGGTGGTGGCTACACCTTC
NA,TRBV5-4,NA,TRBJ2-5,CASSFPTGRGETQYF,TGTGCCAGCAGCTTCCCGACAGGGAGGGGGGAGACCCAGTACTTC
NA,TRBV13,TRBD1,TRBJ2-5,CASSPSGTGSRETQYF,TGTGCCAGCAGCCCCTCCGGGACAGGGTCACGCGAGACCCAGTACTTC
NA,TRBV11-1,NA,TRBJ1-5,CASSLGGAQPQLF,TGTGCCAGCAGCTTAGGGGGAGCTCAGCCCCAGCTTTTT
few,TRBV6-5,NA,TRBJ1-6,CASSYDGNINSPLHF,TGTGCCAGCAGTTACGATGGGAACATAAATTCACCCCTCCACTTT
NA,TRBV15,NA,TRBJ2-7,CATSADDEQYF,TGTGCCACCAGCGCCGATGACGAGCAGTACTTC
few,TRBV13,TRBD2,TRBJ2-1,CASSPGPGGAGESEQFF,TGTGCCAGCAGCCCAGGGCCAGGCGGGGCGGGGGAGAGTGAGCAGTTCTTC
large,TRBV5-5,NA,TRBJ2-3,CASSLFAGPSTDTQYF,TGTGCCAGCAGCTTGTTCGCAGGCCCTAGCACAGATACGCAGTATTTT
NA,TRBV18,NA,TRBJ2-5,CASSPGLAQYF,TGTGCCAGCTCACCGGGGCTGGCCCAGTACTTC
NA,TRBV5-5,NA,TRBJ1-1,CASSLEGGPRTEAFF,TGTGCCAGCAGCTTGGAGGGGGGGCCAAGAACTGAAGCTTTCTTT
medium-sized,TRBV11-3,TRBD2,TRBJ2-3,CASSSPKVSGGRDTQYF,TGTGCCAGCAGTTCCCCAAAGGTTAGCGGGGGTAGAGATACGCAGTATTTT
NA,TRBV12-3/TRBV12-4,NA,TRBJ2-7,CASSHLNEHYEQYF,TGTGCCAGCAGCCATTTAAATGAACACTACGAGCAGTACTTC
few,TRBV10-3,NA,TRBJ1-2,CAISVGPGDDGYTF,TGTGCCATCAGTGTAGGTCCAGGAGACGATGGCTACACCTTC
NA,TRBV27,TRBD1,TRBJ1-6,CASRTRIRQGYNSPLHF,TGTGCCAGCAGAACGAGGATAAGACAGGGTTATAATTCACCCCTCCACTTT
few,TRBV7-2,NA,TRBJ1-5,CASSLGWDGQPQHF,TGTGCCAGCAGCTTAGGGTGGGACGGTCAGCCCCAGCATTTT
few,TRBV19,TRBD2,TRBJ2-7,CASSISGSYEQYF,TGTGCCAGTAGTATTAGCGGGAGTTACGAGCAGTACTTC
few,TRBV18,TRBD2,TRBJ2-1,CASSPLGTSGANLYNEQFF,TGTGCCAGCTCACCACTTGGGACTAGCGGGGCCAATTTATACAATGAGCAGTTCTTC
NA,TRBV27,NA,TRBJ1-6,CASSPGESYNSPLHF,TGTGCCAGCAGTCCGGGAGAGTCCTATAATTCACCCCTCCACTTT
NA,TRBV7-6,NA,TRBJ2-7,CASSPAPGTYEQYF,TGTGCCAGCAGCCCCGCCCCGGGGACCTACGAGCAGTACTTC
NA,TRBV21-1,NA,TRBJ2-2,CASPGLAGSNTGELFF,TGTGCCAGCCCAGGACTAGCGGGATCGAACACCGGGGAGCTGTTTTTT
few,TRBV7-2,NA,TRBJ2-7,CASSPYSMGSYEQYF,TGTGCCAGCAGCCCATACTCCATGGGATCCTACGAGCAGTACTTC
NA,TRBV11-3,NA,TRBJ2-3,CASSLSRSADTQYF,TGTGCCAGCAGCTTAAGTAGAAGCGCAGATACGCAGTATTTT
few,TRBV5-6,NA,TRBJ2-5,CASGGVGTQYF,TGTGCCAGCGGGGGCGTAGGGACCCAGTACTTC
NA,TRBV13,NA,TRBJ1-1,CASSLALAPRRGGNTEAFF,TGTGCCAGCAGCTTAGCGCTCGCCCCACGGCGGGGAGGGAACACTGAAGCTTTCTTT
few,TRBV11-3,NA,TRBJ1-1,CASSSARLNTEAFF,TGTGCCAGCAGCTCTGCGAGGTTGAACACTGAAGCTTTCTTT
NA,TRBV13,NA,TRBJ1-1,CASSRDRGNTEAFF,TGTGCCAGCAGCCGGGACCGAGGGAACACTGAAGCTTTCTTT
few,TRBV6-5,TRBD2,TRBJ2-3,CASSSGLAQDTQYF,TGTGCCAGCAGCTCGGGACTAGCTCAAGATACGCAGTATTTT
NA,TRBV27,NA,TRBJ2-7,CASSRRGPYEQYF,TGTGCCAGCAGCCGCCGGGGGCCCTACGAGCAGTACTTC
NA,TRBV6-1,NA,TRBJ2-1,CASTENSYNEQFF,TGTGCCAGCACCGAAAATTCCTACAATGAGCAGTTCTTC
NA,TRBV12-3/TRBV12-4,NA,TRBJ2-7,CASSLRTFYEQYF,TGTGCCAGCAGTTTAAGGACTTTCTACGAGCAGTACTTC
NA,TRBV19,NA,TRBJ2-7,CASGTEGYEQYF,TGTGCCAGCGGGACTGAGGGCTACGAGCAGTACTTC
NA,TRBV13,NA,TRBJ1-6,CASSLWYSYNSPLHF,TGTGCCAGCAGCTTGTGGTACTCCTATAATTCACCCCTCCACTTT
few,TRBV18,NA,TRBJ2-5,CASSRTERETQYF,TGTGCCAGCTCGCGGACAGAGCGAGAGACCCAGTACTTC
NA,TRBV10-3,NA,TRBJ2-3,CAISEKEDTQYF,TGTGCCATCAGTGAGAAGGAAGATACGCAGTATTTT
NA,TRBV29-1,NA,TRBJ1-1,CSEQDTEAFF,TGCAGCGAACAAGACACTGAAGCTTTCTTT
NA,TRBV5-1,TRBD2,TRBJ2-1,CASSFVSGSYNEQFF,TGCGCCAGCAGCTTCGTTAGCGGGAGTTACAATGAGCAGTTCTTC
NA,TRBV24-1,TRBD1,TRBJ2-2,CAIRDRGTGELFF,TGTGCCATCCGGGACAGGGGCACCGGGGAGCTGTTTTTT
NA,TRBV6-6,NA,TRBJ2-7,CASSLDSTYEQYF,TGTGCCAGCAGTTTGGACAGTACCTACGAGCAGTACTTC
NA,TRBV7-9,TRBD2,TRBJ2-3,CASSSTRGVADTQYF,TGTGCCAGCAGCTCGACCCGGGGGGTCGCAGATACGCAGTATTTT
NA,TRBV19,TRBD1,TRBJ1-5,CASTPTGVQPQHF,TGTGCCAGTACTCCGACAGGGGTACAGCCCCAGCATTTT
NA,TRBV6-5,NA,TRBJ2-1,CASSYSAGLPSYNEQFF,TGTGCCAGCAGTTACTCTGCCGGACTACCCTCCTACAATGAGCAGTTCTTC
NA,TRBV5-4,TRBD2,TRBJ2-2,CASSLGQRDHTGELFF,TGTGCCAGCAGCTTGGGGCAGCGGGACCACACCGGGGAGCTTTTTTTT
NA,TRBV5-5,TRBD1,TRBJ1-2,CASSLAGTGDGYTF,TGTGCCAGCAGCTTGGCCGGGACAGGGGATGGCTACACCTTC
NA,TRBV11-3,TRBD2,TRBJ2-1,CASSPSGGTYNEQFF,TGTGCCAGCAGCCCCTCGGGGGGAACGTACAATGAGCAGTTCTTC
few,TRBV10-3,NA,TRBJ2-5,CAISEPKGEVKETQYF,TGTGCCATCAGTGAACCGAAGGGCGAGGTTAAAGAGACCCAGTACTTC
few,TRBV6-1,NA,TRBJ1-6,CASRGTNSPLHF,TGTGCCAGCAGAGGCACCAATTCACCCCTCCACTTT
NA,TRBV5-1,NA,TRBJ1-1,CASSLGGGRSEAFF,TGCGCCAGCAGCTTGGGGGGTGGGAGGTCCGAAGCTTTCTTT
NA,TRBV5-4,TRBD2,TRBJ2-5,CASSLGGGGVVRETQYF,TGTGCCAGCAGCTTGGGTGGCGGGGGGGTCGTTCGGGAGACCCAGTACTTC